The entry that follows covers one T cell receptor (beta chain) sequence. No antigen is known for it. Per-base qualities were not stored, and no clone one base away is much larger. The record originates from a study of blood T cell repertoires in COVID-19 (dated by TCRdb to 2018 to 2020). Some background on the complete study: Samples covering the acute and convalescent phases of COVID-19 were provided by collaborators in the United States, Italy and Spain. The dataset comprised deeply sampled blood TCRbeta repertoires from subjects exposed to, actively infected with, or recovered from COVID-19. The material from the prospective study consisted of cDNA or gDNA derived from T cells, B-cell-depleted T cells, or PBMCs. The sample metadata nearly always contained a de-identified subject ID, COVID-19 status, age in years and sex. The samples were drawn from two sources: the first 160 participants of the ongoing ImmuneRACE study, and 1,000 to 1,500 subjects contributed by 6 global collaborators. The repertoires were made available in a free public database intended to serve as a resource for research on the immune response to SARS-CoV-2. Where available, HLA class I and class II types were taken from metadata supplied by the sample provider and were not determined by assay-based typing. Study-level results and caveats: The quantity of clinical and demographic metadata differed by source and by participant and was supplied without curation.

Collaborating institutions collected whole blood in K2EDTA tubes following their own protocols. For TCRbeta analysis, collaborators shipped samples as frozen whole blood, isolated PBMCs, or DNA extracted from either of those sample types. TCRbeta CDR3 regions were amplified from genomic DNA by means of the immunoSEQ Assay, a bias-controlled multiplex PCR. The published analysis was carried out like this. The number of nucleated cells in each sample was estimated from the amplification of reference gene primers within the assay. To quantify the absolute abundance of each unique TCRbeta CDR3 rearrangement, sequence reads were collapsed and filtered. For each sample, productive Simpson clonality was calculated by taking the square root of Simpson's diversity index across productive rearrangements. As stored in TCRdb, this immuneACCESS dataset retains in-frame rearrangements with V and J assigned. A fraction of the clones does not appear; measured against another copy, unresolved V genes explain less than half of the discrepancy, and the remainder lacks a known reason. Clonal size and the V and J genes are those of that table, whereas D and trimming came from the DNA. This sample gives roughly 160,000 clones in total; approximately 86% of them show up just once. The top ten clonotypes cover roughly 0.99% of the sample.

The CDR3 covers 15 residues, taking in both the cysteine and the phenylalanine. The read is trimmed to its CDR3 DNA, 45 bases read in frame from base 1. V is clipped by 0 bases and J by 2 bases, and the sequence between their germline boundaries is 11 bases long. CDR1 and CDR2, looked up from the germline V gene, are SGHRS and YFSETQ. The rearranged chain carries TRBV5-1 and TRBJ2-5, with no reliable assignment of the D segment. Sequencing used peripheral blood. The sequence was obtained from a man aged 18 to 30 with acute or convalescent COVID-19. CDR3 reads: CASSLGRDLQETQYF. The DNA reads TGCGCCAGCAGCTTGGGTAGAGACTTACAAGAGACCCAGTACTTC.